The clone carrying this TCR beta chain has more than one count but fewer than ten. Its specificity is not known. After constant-region reverse-primer amplification, full-length variable regions underwent semi-nested PCR with Nested Universal Primer A. TCRdb passed the 5' RACE reads through MiXCR, listing each CDR3 protein once. The data show 13,000 or so distinct CDR3 sequences, roughly 47% seen once. Study outcomes and limitations: Tumor memory CD4+ T cell TCR gene usage was found to cluster with blood and lymph node memory CD4+ cells and with lymph node naive CD4+ cells. Greatest tumor Treg TCR overlap was with tumor naive CD4+ cells.

This CDR3 has 14 residues. Trimming left V 2 bases short and J 2 bases short, with 8 bases between. CDR1 SGHTA and CDR2 FQGNSA come from the germline V gene. Tregs were sorted as CD4+CD25+CD127-/low cells. V gene TRBV7-2 combines with J gene TRBJ2-3; D may be TRBD2 (5 bases). Input material: tumor-infiltrating Tregs sorted from the breast tumor. This sequence originates from a female donor with breast cancer. The DNA of the CDR3 is TGTGCCAGCAGCTTACAAGCGGTCACAGATACGCAGTATTTT. Protein: CASSLQAVTDTQYF.